One sample yielded the 23 T cell receptor beta chains listed below, sequenced in a study of cytomegalovirus exposure and HLA in healthy donors. In the PCR, 60 Vbeta and 13 Jbeta primers were used. Generated by immunoSEQ multiplex PCR, the TCRdb table keeps only in-frame clones and is missing some. The table has some 120,000 clones, 60% to 75% seen once. The specimen sequenced was PBMCs. The receptors were gathered from a woman aged 50 to 60 in good health and CMV-seropositive.

The J gene is TRBJ2-2, the V gene TRBV9; D gene ambiguous. Deletions cut 0 bases from V and 5 bases from J, with 5 bases between. The CDR3 totals 13 residues. Germline V lookup: CDR1 SGDLS, CDR2 YYNGEE. CDR3 sequence: CASSVVITGELFF. The CDR3 region has the DNA TGTGCCAGCAGCGTAGTAATAACCGGGGAGCTGTTTTTT.

This clone was counted a single time. The chain combines TRBV14 with TRBJ2-7, with D perhaps matching TRBD1 (7 bases). CDR3 size: 16 residues. Germline CDR1 is SGHDN and CDR2 is FVKESK. The germline V and J ends were trimmed by 2 bases and 0 bases, with 14 bases remaining between them. The CDR3: CASSQHAGTASYEQYF. CDR3 sequence (DNA): TGTGCCAGCAGCCAACATGCGGGGACAGCCTCCTACGAGCAGTACTTC. Full variable domain (missing parts from reference TRBV14 and TRBJ2-7): EAGVTQFPSHSVIEKGQTVTLRCDPISGHDNLYWYRRVMGKEIKFLLHFVKESKQDESGMPNNRFLAERTGGTYSTLKVQPAELEDSGVYFCASSQHAGTASYEQYFGPGTRLTVT.

The chain joins TRBV7-9 to TRBJ2-6; D possibly corresponds to TRBD1 (6 bases). Trimming shortened V by 8 bases and J by 0 bases, and 20 bases separated the two germline ends. CDR3 length: 18 residues. CDR1 is SEHNR, CDR2 FQNEAQ, per germline (reference sequence). CDR3 residues: CASGSVLQGISGANVLTF. The CDR3 coding sequence is TGTGCCAGCGGGTCCGTTCTACAGGGTATCTCTGGGGCCAACGTCCTGACTTTC.

The CDR3 DNA is TGTGCCAGCAGTGTAGGGACAGGCGGCTCCTATGGCTACACCTTC. It codes for CASSVGTGGSYGYTF. This chain links TRBV6-4 with TRBJ1-2; 8 bases are a match to TRBD1. Germline V gives CDR1 MRHNA, CDR2 SNTAGT. This CDR3 contains 15 residues. Trimming cost V 4 bases and J 4 bases; bases outside gene matches: 8.

The chain uses TRBV2 and TRBJ2-3; D may be TRBD1 (6 bases). Trimming took off 6 bases at V and 2 bases at J, with 15 bases between the two ends. Germline V gene sequence: CDR1 SNHLY, CDR2 FYNNEI. The length of the CDR3 is 15 residues. CDR3 in DNA: TGTGCCAGCAGGGCCGAGGGGGAGAACACAGATACGCAGTATTTT. It codes for CASRAEGENTDTQYF.

V and J are TRBV5-1 and TRBJ1-6, with D possibly being TRBD1 (5 bases). V was shortened by 0 bases and J by 0 bases, with 16 bases between the two germline ends. Germline lookup yields CDR1 SGHRS and CDR2 YFSETQ. The CDR3 length is 19 residues. CDR3 DNA: TGCGCCAGCAGCTTGGAGGGTTGGGGCCTAAGCTCCTATAATTCACCCCTCCACTTT. This translates into CASSLEGWGLSSYNSPLHF.

Here the CDR3 reads CASSPPPTSFSTDTQYF. CDR3 nucleotide sequence: TGTGCCAGCAGCCCGCCCCCGACTAGCTTTAGCACAGATACGCAGTATTTT. J is TRBJ2-3 and V is TRBV7-9; 7 bases are a match to TRBD2. This CDR3 contains 17 residues. Germline V gene sequence: CDR1 SEHNR, CDR2 FQNEAQ (reference sequence). V dropped 5 bases and J dropped 0; count of bases not matched to a gene: 11.

J is TRBJ1-2 and V is TRBV5-1, with TRBD1 matching over 7 bases. The V segment lost 4 bases and the J segment 4 bases; nucleotides outside the gene matches: 4. Germline values: CDR1 SGHRS, CDR2 YFSETQ. The CDR3 spans 13 residues. CDR3 region: CASSPGTAYGYTF. CDR3 sequence (DNA): TGCGCCAGCAGCCCCGGGACAGCCTATGGCTACACCTTC.

The J gene is TRBJ1-3, the V gene TRBV5-6; possibly TRBD1 for D (6 bases). The CDR3 runs to 16 residues. The V end was cut by 0 bases, the J end by 0 bases, with 10 bases between. Looked up from germline, CDR1 is SGHDT and CDR2 is YYEEEE. The CDR3 nucleotides read TGTGCCAGCAGCTTGGACAGGGAGTACTCTGGAAACACCATATATTTT. Residues: CASSLDREYSGNTIYF.

This clone was found a few times. The genes are TRBV4-2 and TRBJ1-4, with 9 bases that match TRBD1. Looked up from germline, CDR1 is LGHNA and CDR2 is YNFKEQ. V shed 0 bases, J shed 5 bases, and the junction held 10 bases outside the gene matches. The CDR3 totals 18 residues. CDR3 residues: CASSQDQAGTGKNEKLFF. In nucleotides, the CDR3 is TGTGCCAGCAGCCAAGATCAGGCGGGGACAGGGAAAAATGAAAAACTGTTTTTT.

This clone was detected only a few times. The rearrangement links TRBV6-6 to TRBJ2-5; TRBD1 matches 9 bases. CDR1 is MNHNY, CDR2 SVGAGI, per germline (reference sequence). Unmatched junction bases numbered 5, after V lost 6 bases and J lost 6 bases. The CDR3 runs 13 residues. The CDR3 sequence: CASSGTGTQTQYF. The CDR3 DNA reads TGTGCCAGCAGCGGGACAGGGACGCAGACCCAGTACTTC.

This chain links TRBV11-3 with TRBJ2-3, with TRBD2 identical over 9 bases. This CDR3 is 16 amino acids long. The V gene end was trimmed by 1 base and the J gene end by 2 bases; junction bases not matched to a gene: 4. Germline V lookup: CDR1 SGHNT, CDR2 YENEEA. The CDR3 protein is CASSLALAGATDTQYF. Here the CDR3 DNA reads TGTGCCAGCAGCTTAGCTTTAGCGGGGGCCACAGATACGCAGTATTTT.

This chain joins TRBV5-4 and TRBJ1-5, with D possibly being TRBD1 (6 bases). The V gene's germline CDR1 is SGHNT and CDR2 YYREEE (reference sequence). The V gene lost 0 bases and the J gene lost 6 bases, with 13 bases spanning the gap. The CDR3 is made up of 15 amino acids. The chain's CDR3 is CASSLDMGAIQPQHF. The DNA of the CDR3 is TGTGCCAGCAGCTTGGATATGGGGGCCATTCAGCCCCAGCATTTT.

The CDR3 protein is CASGRGMGFGTQHF. CDR3 DNA sequence: TGTGCCAGCGGACGAGGGATGGGATTCGGGACCCAGCATTTT. The chain is built from TRBV13 and TRBJ1-5; D unclear. V was trimmed by 8 bases and J by 11 bases, leaving 22 bases between them. This CDR3 has 14 amino acids. Germline V gives CDR1 PRHDT, CDR2 FYEKMQ (reference sequence).

The CDR3: CASQAGLGANVLTF. CDR3 sequence (DNA): TGTGCCAGCCAAGCGGGGTTAGGGGCCAACGTCCTGACTTTC. This chain connects TRBV18 to TRBJ2-6; 7 positions agree with TRBD2. Losses at the gene ends were 8 bases for V and 4 bases for J; bases not matched to a gene: 5. Germline values: CDR1 KGHSH, CDR2 LQKENI. The CDR3 sequence is 14 residues long. Supplemented by reference TRBV18 and TRBJ2-6, the full variable domain reads NAGVMQNPRHLVRRRGQEARLRCSPMKGHSHVYWYRQLPEEGLKFMVYLQKENIIDESGMPKERFSAEFPKEGPSILRIQQVVRGDSAAYFCASQAGLGANVLTFGAGSRLTVL.

This chain links TRBV19 with TRBJ1-5; 8 bases agree with TRBD1. This CDR3 contains 15 residues. Per the germline V gene, CDR1 is LNHDA and CDR2 is SQIVND (reference sequence). The V and J ends lost 3 bases and 3 bases, in that order; junction bases with no gene match: 4. Written as DNA, the CDR3 is TGTGCCAGTAGTATCTTGGGACAGGTCAATCAGCCCCAGCATTTT. Translated: CASSILGQVNQPQHF.

This clone was seen a handful of times. The gene calls are TRBV13 and TRBJ1-6; 8 bases are shared with TRBD1. With 4 bases clipped from V and 7 bases from J, the junction kept 6 bases outside the gene matches. This CDR3 has 15 residues. The germline CDR1 and CDR2 sequences are PRHDT and FYEKMQ (reference sequence). In DNA form, the CDR3 reads TGTGCCAGCAGCTGGGGACAGGCGCCGAATTCACCCCTCCACTTT. Translating it yields CASSWGQAPNSPLHF.

This sequence joins TRBV2 and TRBJ1-5; D ambiguous. The germline V and J ends were trimmed by 0 bases and 7 bases, with 7 bases remaining between them. From germline, CDR1 is SNHLY and CDR2 FYNNEI. CDR3 length: 13 residues. In DNA form, the CDR3 reads TGTGCCAGCAGTGAAGCCCCCTCCCAGCCCCAGCATTTT. It specifies CASSEAPSQPQHF.

The rearrangement joins TRBV5-6 to TRBJ1-6, with D perhaps TRBD1 (6 bases). The V end lost 3 bases, the J end lost 0 bases, and 13 bases lay between the germline ends. The germline gives CDR1 SGHDT, CDR2 YYEEEE. The CDR3 sequence is 17 residues long. The CDR3 reads CASSYRVLSSYNSPLHF. Here the CDR3 DNA reads TGTGCCAGCAGCTACAGGGTCCTAAGCTCCTATAATTCACCCCTCCACTTT.

The J gene is TRBJ1-6, the V gene TRBV10-3, with D tentatively TRBD1 (5 bases). Germline loops: CDR1 ENHRY, CDR2 SYGVKD. The CDR3 has 15 residues. V was trimmed by 6 bases and J by 4 bases, leaving 13 bases between them. CDR3 amino acids: CAIRDGGTYNSPLHF. The DNA of the CDR3 is TGTGCCATCAGGGATGGGGGGACGTATAATTCACCCCTCCACTTT.

The rearrangement links TRBV4-1 to TRBJ2-7, with D uncertain. Germline lookup yields CDR1 MGHRA and CDR2 YSYEKL. The CDR3 runs to 13 residues. Trimming pared 0 bases from V and 4 bases from J, leaving 7 bases between. The CDR3 sequence: CASSQDLRYEQYF. Written as DNA, the CDR3 is TGCGCCAGCAGCCAAGATCTGAGGTACGAGCAGTACTTC.

This clone has more than one count but fewer than ten. V is TRBV19 and J is TRBJ1-3, with D hard to call. Germline V gene sequence: CDR1 LNHDA, CDR2 SQIVND (reference sequence). The length of the CDR3 is 17 residues. V dropped 3 bases and J dropped 0 bases, with 15 bases sitting between them. This CDR3 is CASSILALQTSGNTIYF. The CDR3 bases are TGTGCCAGTAGTATTCTTGCACTGCAAACCTCTGGAAACACCATATATTTT.

This sequence joins TRBV2 and TRBJ1-1, with TRBD1 identical over 7 bases. The V gene's germline CDR1 is SNHLY and CDR2 FYNNEI. This CDR3 has 14 amino acids. V trimming: 3 bases; J trimming: 3 bases; junction bases outside the gene matches: 4. The DNA of the CDR3 is TGTGCCAGCAGTGATCCCAGGGGGTACACTGAAGCTTTCTTT. This sequence encodes CASSDPRGYTEAFF. The whole variable domain, remainder taken from reference TRBV2 and TRBJ1-1, is EPEVTQTPSHQVTQMGQEVILRCVPISNHLYFYWYRQILGQKVEFLVSFYNNEISEKSEIFDDQFSVERPDGSNFTLKIRSTKLEDSAMYFCASSDPRGYTEAFFGQGTRLTVV.